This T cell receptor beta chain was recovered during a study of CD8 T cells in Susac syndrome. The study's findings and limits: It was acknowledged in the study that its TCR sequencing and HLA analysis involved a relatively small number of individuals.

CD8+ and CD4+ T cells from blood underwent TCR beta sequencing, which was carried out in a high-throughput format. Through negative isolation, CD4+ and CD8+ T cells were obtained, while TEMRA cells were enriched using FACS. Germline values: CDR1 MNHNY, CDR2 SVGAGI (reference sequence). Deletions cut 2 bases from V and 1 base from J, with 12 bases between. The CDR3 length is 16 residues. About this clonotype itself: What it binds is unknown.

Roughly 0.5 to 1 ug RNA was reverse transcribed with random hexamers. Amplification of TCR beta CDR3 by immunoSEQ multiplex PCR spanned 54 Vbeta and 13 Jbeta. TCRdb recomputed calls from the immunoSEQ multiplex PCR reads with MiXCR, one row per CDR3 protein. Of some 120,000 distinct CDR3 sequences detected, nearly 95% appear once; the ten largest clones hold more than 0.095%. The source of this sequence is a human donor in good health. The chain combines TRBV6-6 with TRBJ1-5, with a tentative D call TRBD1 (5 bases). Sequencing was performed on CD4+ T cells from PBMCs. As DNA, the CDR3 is TGTGCCAGCAGTTACGTTCAAAGGGGAAGCAATCAGCCCCAGCATTTT. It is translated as CASSYVQRGSNQPQHF.